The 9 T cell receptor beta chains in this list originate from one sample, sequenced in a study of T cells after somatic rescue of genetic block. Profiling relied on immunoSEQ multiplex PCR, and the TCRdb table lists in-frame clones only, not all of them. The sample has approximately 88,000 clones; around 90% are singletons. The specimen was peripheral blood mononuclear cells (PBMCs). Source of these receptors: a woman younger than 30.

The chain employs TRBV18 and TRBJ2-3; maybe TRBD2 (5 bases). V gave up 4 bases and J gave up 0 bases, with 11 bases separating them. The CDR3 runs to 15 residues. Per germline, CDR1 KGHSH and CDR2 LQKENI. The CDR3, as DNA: TGTGCCAGCTCACTCAGCGGAGCCAGCACAGATACGCAGTATTTT. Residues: CASSLSGASTDTQYF. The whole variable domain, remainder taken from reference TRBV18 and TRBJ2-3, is NAGVMQNPRHLVRRRGQEARLRCSPMKGHSHVYWYRQLPEEGLKFMVYLQKENIIDESGMPKERFSAEFPKEGPSILRIQQVVRGDSAAYFCASSLSGASTDTQYFGPGTRLTVL.

The CDR3 nucleotides read TGTGCCAGCAAATTGTCGGCGGGAGGTACAGATACGCAGTATTTT. This codes for CASKLSAGGTDTQYF. The chain is built from TRBV5-4 and TRBJ2-3; 8 nucleotides agree with TRBD2. Germline V gives CDR1 SGHNT, CDR2 YYREEE (reference sequence). CDR3 length: 15 amino acids. After removal of 6 bases from V and 3 bases from J, the junction contained 9 bases not matched to a gene.

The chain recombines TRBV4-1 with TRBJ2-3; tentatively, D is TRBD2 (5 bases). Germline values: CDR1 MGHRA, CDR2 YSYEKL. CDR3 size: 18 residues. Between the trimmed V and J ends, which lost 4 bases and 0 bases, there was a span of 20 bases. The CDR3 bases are TGCGCCAGCAGCCCGCGGCTAGCCACCCCCTCTAGCACAGATACGCAGTATTTT. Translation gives CASSPRLATPSSTDTQYF.

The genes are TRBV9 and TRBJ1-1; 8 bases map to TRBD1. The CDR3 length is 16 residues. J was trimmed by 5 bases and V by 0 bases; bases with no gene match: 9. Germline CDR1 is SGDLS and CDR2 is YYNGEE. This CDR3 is CASSVDNRGTWTEAFF. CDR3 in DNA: TGTGCCAGCAGCGTAGATAACAGGGGGACCTGGACTGAAGCTTTCTTT.

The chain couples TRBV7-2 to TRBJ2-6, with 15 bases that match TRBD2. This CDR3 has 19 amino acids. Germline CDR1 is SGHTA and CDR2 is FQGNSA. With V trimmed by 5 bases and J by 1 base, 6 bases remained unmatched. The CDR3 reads CASSPPGTSGRSGANVLTF. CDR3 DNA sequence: TGTGCCAGCAGCCCCCCTGGGACTAGCGGGAGGTCTGGGGCCAACGTCCTGACTTTC.

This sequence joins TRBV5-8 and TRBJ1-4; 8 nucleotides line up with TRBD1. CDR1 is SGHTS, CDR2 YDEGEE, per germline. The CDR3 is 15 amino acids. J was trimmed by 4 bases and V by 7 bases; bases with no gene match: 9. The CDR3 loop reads CASGLMGQVNEKLFF. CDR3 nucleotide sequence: TGTGCCAGCGGTCTCATGGGACAGGTTAATGAAAAACTGTTTTTT. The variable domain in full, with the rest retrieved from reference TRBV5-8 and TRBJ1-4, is EAGVTQSPTHLIKTRGQQATLRCSPISGHTSVYWYQQALGLGLQFLLWYDEGEERNRGNFPPRFSGRQFPNYSSELNVNALELEDSALYLCASGLMGQVNEKLFFGSGTQLSVL.

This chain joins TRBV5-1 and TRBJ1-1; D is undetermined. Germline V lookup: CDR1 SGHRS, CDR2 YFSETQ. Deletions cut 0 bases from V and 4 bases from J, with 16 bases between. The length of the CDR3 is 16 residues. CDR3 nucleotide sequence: TGCGCCAGCAGCTTGGACCCCGGTGGTTGGAGCACTGAAGCTTTCTTT. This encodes CASSLDPGGWSTEAFF. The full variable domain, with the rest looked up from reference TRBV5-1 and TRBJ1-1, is KAGVTQTPRYLIKTRGQQVTLSCSPISGHRSVSWYQQTPGQGLQFLFEYFSETQRNKGNFPGRFSGRQFSNSRSEMNVSTLELGDSALYLCASSLDPGGWSTEAFFGQGTRLTVV.

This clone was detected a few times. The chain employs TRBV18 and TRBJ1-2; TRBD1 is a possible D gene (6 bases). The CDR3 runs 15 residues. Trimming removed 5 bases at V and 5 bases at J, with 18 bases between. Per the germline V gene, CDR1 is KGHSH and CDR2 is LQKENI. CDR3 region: CASSFYRALRYGYTF. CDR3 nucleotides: TGTGCCAGCTCATTCTACAGGGCCCTTCGGTATGGCTACACCTTC.

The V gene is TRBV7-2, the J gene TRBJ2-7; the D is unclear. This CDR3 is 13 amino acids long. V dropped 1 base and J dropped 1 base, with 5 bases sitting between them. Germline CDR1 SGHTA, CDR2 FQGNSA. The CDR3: CASSLDPSYEQYF. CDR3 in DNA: TGTGCCAGCAGCTTAGATCCATCCTACGAGCAGTACTTC.